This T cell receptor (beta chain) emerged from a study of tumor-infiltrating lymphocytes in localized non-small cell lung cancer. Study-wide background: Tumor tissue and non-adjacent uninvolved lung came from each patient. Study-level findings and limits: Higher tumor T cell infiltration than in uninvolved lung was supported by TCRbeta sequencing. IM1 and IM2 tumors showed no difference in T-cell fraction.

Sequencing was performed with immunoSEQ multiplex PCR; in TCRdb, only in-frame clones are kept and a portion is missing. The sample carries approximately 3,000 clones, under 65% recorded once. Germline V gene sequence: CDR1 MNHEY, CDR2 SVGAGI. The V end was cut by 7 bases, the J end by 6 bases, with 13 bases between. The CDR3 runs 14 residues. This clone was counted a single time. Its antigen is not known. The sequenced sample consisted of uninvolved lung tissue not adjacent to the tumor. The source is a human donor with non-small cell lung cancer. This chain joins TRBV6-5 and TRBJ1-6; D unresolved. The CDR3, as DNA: TGTGCCAGCACCCCTGGGCGAACTAATTCACCCCTCCACTTT. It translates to CASTPGRTNSPLHF.